The 17 T cell receptor beta chains in this list originate from one sample, sequenced in a study of blood T cell repertoires in COVID-19. This table comes from immunoSEQ multiplex PCR, and its TCRdb copy is limited to in-frame clones, with some not included. The table lists 450,000 or so clones, 89% of them singletons. The sequencing input was peripheral blood. The receptors here all came from a man younger than 35 with COVID-19, enrolled during active disease.

The rearrangement uses TRBV18 and TRBJ2-7; no reliable D call. V gave up 1 base and J gave up 4 bases, with 17 bases separating them. Germline V CDR1 and CDR2: KGHSH, LQKENI. The CDR3 length is 16 residues. In nucleotides, the CDR3 is TGTGCCAGCTCACCACAACCTAATAGGAGAATATACGAGCAGTACTTC. This encodes CASSPQPNRRIYEQYF.

This chain uses TRBV6-5 with TRBJ2-5; 10 nucleotides match TRBD1. This CDR3 spans 13 amino acids. Germline V gives CDR1 MNHEY, CDR2 SVGAGI. V lost 6 bases and J lost 4; bases outside the gene matches: 2. The DNA for the CDR3 is TGTGCCAGCAGACGGACAGGGGGAGAGACCCAGTACTTC. Its protein is CASRRTGGETQYF.

V is TRBV7-9 and J is TRBJ2-5, with D possibly being TRBD1 (5 bases). CDR3 length equals 13 residues. The V end lost 1 base, the J end lost 5 bases, and 8 bases lay between the germline ends. The V gene's germline CDR1 is SEHNR and CDR2 FQNEAQ (reference sequence). The CDR3 loop reads CASSLGGPETQYF. The CDR3 nucleotides read TGTGCCAGCAGCTTAGGGGGCCCGGAGACCCAGTACTTC.

V and J are TRBV7-2 and TRBJ1-1; the D is unclear. The length of the CDR3 is 13 residues. The V end was cut by 5 bases, the J end by 1 base, with 8 bases between. Germline V gene sequence: CDR1 SGHTA, CDR2 FQGNSA. This CDR3 reads CASSKHRNTEAFF. The DNA of the CDR3 is TGTGCCAGCAGCAAACACCGGAACACTGAAGCTTTCTTT.

V gene TRBV7-2 combines with J gene TRBJ1-5; no firm D call. The CDR3 loop spans 13 amino acids. Germline V gene data show CDR1 as SGHTA and CDR2 as FQGNSA. Trimming took 5 bases from V and 11 from J, leaving 16 bases between them. CDR3 coding DNA: TGTGCCAGCAGCCGCTACTCACCGGGGACCCAGCATTTT. It yields the protein CASSRYSPGTQHF.

The chain joins TRBV14 to TRBJ1-2, with unresolved D. V shed 0 bases and J shed 6 bases, with 8 bases lying between them. Germline V gene data show CDR1 as SGHDN and CDR2 as FVKESK. CDR3 length: 13 residues. CDR3 in amino acids: CASSQEVLDGYTF. CDR3 in DNA: TGTGCCAGCAGCCAAGAAGTACTGGATGGCTACACCTTC.

The V gene is TRBV7-9, the J gene TRBJ2-3, with 10 positions matching TRBD2. Germline trimming cut 0 bases from V and 14 bases from J; bases unmatched to any gene: 5. This CDR3 has 13 residues. From germline, CDR1 is SEHNR and CDR2 FQNEAQ (reference sequence). The CDR3 region has the DNA TGTGCCAGCAGCTTAGCCGGGACTAGCGACCCGTATTTT. Encoded protein: CASSLAGTSDPYF.

In its sample, this clone was seen once. The rearrangement links TRBV5-6 to TRBJ1-4; D not resolved. The CDR3 consists of 14 residues. Trimming removed 1 base from V and 8 bases from J, with 12 bases in between. Germline loops: CDR1 SGHDT, CDR2 YYEEEE. The CDR3 sequence: CASSLLATREKLFF. The CDR3 DNA is TGTGCCAGCAGCTTGCTGGCCACGCGGGAAAAACTGTTTTTT.

The chain couples TRBV7-8 to TRBJ2-2; the D gene is possibly TRBD2 (6 bases). V was cut by 5 bases and J by 7 bases, with 14 bases left in between. CDR3 size: 14 residues. The germline gives CDR1 SGHVS, CDR2 FQNEAQ. The CDR3 spells CASSLRRGGGELFF. The DNA for the CDR3 is TGTGCCAGCAGCCTCCGGAGGGGAGGCGGGGAGCTGTTTTTT.

This clone was seen just once. The chain is built from TRBV4-1 and TRBJ2-3; no reliable D call. V lost 1 base, J lost 2 bases, and 10 bases lay in between. Germline CDR1 MGHRA, CDR2 YSYEKL. The CDR3 totals 15 residues. Written as DNA, the CDR3 is TGCGCCAGCAGCCAAGTTTCCCTTTTCACAGATACGCAGTATTTT. Translation gives CASSQVSLFTDTQYF.

The chain couples TRBV2 to TRBJ2-3; 7 bases are a match to TRBD2. V was clipped by 4 bases and J by 2 bases; unmatched bases: 9. The germline V gene has CDR1 SNHLY and CDR2 FYNNEI. CDR3 length: 16 residues. The CDR3 DNA sequence: TGTGCCAGCAGTGCAGCTGCGGGGGTTAACACAGATACGCAGTATTTT. Residues: CASSAAAGVNTDTQYF.

The chain carries TRBV2 and TRBJ2-3; the D gene is possibly TRBD2 (6 bases). V lost 7 bases to trimming and J lost 2 bases, with 10 bases between them. Germline CDR1 is SNHLY and CDR2 is FYNNEI. There are 13 residues in the CDR3. This CDR3 is CASKPSATDTQYF. In DNA, the CDR3 is TGTGCCAGCAAGCCTAGCGCCACAGATACGCAGTATTTT.

The chain links TRBV6-5 to TRBJ2-5, with TRBD1 identical over 8 bases. Germline V gene data show CDR1 as MNHEY and CDR2 as SVGAGI. The CDR3 extends over 14 amino acids. V gave up 2 bases and J gave up 4 bases; unmatched junction bases: 3. Here the CDR3 DNA reads TGTGCCAGCAGTTACGGACAGGGCTTAGAGACCCAGTACTTC. Its translation: CASSYGQGLETQYF.

The chain recombines TRBV25-1 with TRBJ1-1; possible D gene TRBD1, 5 bases. The CDR3 has 12 residues. Germline V gene sequence: CDR1 MGHDK, CDR2 SYGVNS. The germline V and J ends were trimmed by 7 bases and 3 bases, with 9 bases remaining between them. The CDR3 DNA sequence: TGTGCCAGCAATGGGGGGGACACTGAAGCTTTCTTT. The encoded protein is CASNGGDTEAFF.

The chain is built from TRBV2 and TRBJ2-2; D is uncertain. Germline lookup yields CDR1 SNHLY and CDR2 FYNNEI. Trimming left V 4 bases short and J 7 bases short, with 7 bases between. The CDR3 consists of 12 residues. The CDR3, as DNA: TGTGCCAGCAGTGTAGTCGGCGGGGAGCTGTTTTTT. Translating gives CASSVVGGELFF.

In its sample, this clone was seen a few times. The chain uses TRBV12-5 and TRBJ1-4; D ambiguous. The CDR3 totals 12 residues. Trimming removed 4 bases from V and 5 bases from J, with 5 bases in between. Looked up from germline, CDR1 is LGHNT and CDR2 is FRNRAP. DNA of the CDR3: TGTGCTAGTGGTTCCGAGAATGAAAAACTGTTTTTT. Translating gives CASGSENEKLFF.

This chain joins TRBV5-4 and TRBJ2-5, with 9 positions matching TRBD2. V dropped 2 bases and J dropped 1; count of bases not matched to a gene: 3. The CDR3 totals 15 residues. From germline, CDR1 is SGHNT and CDR2 YYREEE (reference sequence). CDR3 in DNA: TGTGCCAGCAGCTTTCCTAGCGGGGCCCAAGAGACCCAGTACTTC. It is translated as CASSFPSGAQETQYF.